Below are 20 T cell receptor beta chains sequenced from a single sample in a study of shared clonotypes between healthy human individuals. TCRdb's table, derived via immunoSEQ multiplex PCR, lists solely in-frame clones and lacks some. The sample holds roughly 2,000,000 clones; about 93% are singletons and the top ten take around 1.7%. Only CD45RO-negative cells positively selected for CCR7 counted as naive CD8 cells, so terminally differentiated effector memory CD45RA+ cells were excluded. The sample consisted of naive CD8+ T cells from PBMCs. These TCRs come from a young man in good health. Some clones in this sample may be carry-over from other donors' samples.

This chain connects TRBV11-2 to TRBJ2-1, with D maybe TRBD2 (5 bases). Germline CDR1 is SGHAT and CDR2 is FQNNGV. V was trimmed by 5 bases and J by 10 bases, leaving 21 bases between them. The CDR3 sequence is 15 residues long. The DNA of the CDR3 is TGTGCCAGCAGCAATCGGACTGGGCCCAATAGAGAGCAGTTCTTC. Translation: CASSNRTGPNREQFF. Combining the CDR3 with reference TRBV11-2 and TRBJ2-1 gives the whole variable domain EAGVAQSPRYKIIEKRQSVAFWCNPISGHATLYWYQQILGQGPKLLIQFQNNGVVDDSQLPKDRFSAERLKGVDSTLKIQPAKLEDSAVYLCASSNRTGPNREQFFGPGTRLTVL.

In this sample, this clone turned up once. This chain connects TRBV6-5 to TRBJ1-2; D is possibly TRBD1 (6 bases). The V and J ends lost 2 bases and 3 bases respectively, with 13 bases between them. Germline-derived CDR1 and CDR2 are MNHEY and SVGAGI. The CDR3 extends over 15 amino acids. CDR3 loop: CASSYRPGDHYGYTF. In DNA form, the CDR3 reads TGTGCCAGCAGTTACAGGCCAGGGGATCACTATGGCTACACCTTC.

The chain is built from TRBV4-1 and TRBJ1-4; 7 bases are shared with TRBD1. The CDR3 spans 16 residues. The junction had 8 bases not matched to a gene; V was cut back by 1 base and J by 6 bases. The germline V gene encodes CDR1 MGHRA and CDR2 YSYEKL. DNA of the CDR3: TGCGCCAGCAGCCAAGGGCAGACAGGGCCGGATGAAAAACTGTTTTTT. Translated: CASSQGQTGPDEKLFF.

The V call is TRBV6-5, the J call TRBJ1-6; D is ambiguous. CDR3 length: 14 residues. Per the germline V gene, CDR1 is MNHEY and CDR2 is SVGAGI. Deletions cut 3 bases from V and 10 bases from J, with 13 bases between. CDR3 sequence (DNA): TGTGCCAGCAGTTATTCGGGTATACACTCACCCCTCCACTTT. Translated, it gives CASSYSGIHSPLHF.

The V call is TRBV28, the J call TRBJ2-5; 8 bases map to TRBD2. Germline V gene data show CDR1 as MDHEN and CDR2 as SYDVKM. V lost 4 bases to trimming and J lost 1 base; unmatched junction nucleotides: 11. There are 17 residues in the CDR3. CDR3 bases: TGTGCCAGCAGTTGGCTAGCGGGTCCAAGGGGCCAAGAGACCCAGTACTTC. It is translated as CASSWLAGPRGQETQYF.

Notes on this clone: Other DNA variants within this sample encode the same CDR3. This sequence joins TRBV28 and TRBJ2-5; D is unresolved. V shed 5 bases and J shed 5 bases, with 12 bases lying between them. CDR3 size: 13 residues. Germline values: CDR1 MDHEN, CDR2 SYDVKM. The CDR3 sequence is CASSPTGRETQYF. The DNA for the CDR3 is TGTGCCAGCAGTCCAACGGGTCGGGAGACCCAGTACTTC.

The V gene is TRBV9, the J gene TRBJ2-3, with TRBD2 matching 8 bases. The CDR3 covers 15 residues. The V segment lost 4 bases and the J segment 5 bases; nucleotides outside the gene matches: 9. Germline assignment: CDR1 SGDLS and CDR2 YYNGEE. The CDR3 spells CASSPEGLVEDTQYF. CDR3 coding DNA: TGTGCCAGCAGCCCAGAGGGACTAGTGGAAGATACGCAGTATTTT.

This rearrangement joins TRBV19 to TRBJ2-1, with TRBD2 matching 8 bases. Trimming took 7 bases from V and 3 from J; bases not matched to a gene: 8. CDR1 and CDR2 from the germline V gene are LNHDA and SQIVND (reference sequence). This CDR3 spans 15 amino acids. The CDR3 bases are TGTGCCAGTACCCTAGCGGGCCCGATCTACAATGAGCAGTTCTTC. As protein: CASTLAGPIYNEQFF.

The chain uses TRBV27 and TRBJ2-1, with D perhaps given as TRBD1 or TRBD2 (6 bases each). The V and J ends lost 6 bases and 7 bases respectively, with 10 bases between them. The CDR3 has 12 amino acids. The germline V gene has CDR1 MNHEY and CDR2 SMNVEV (reference sequence). In DNA, the CDR3 is TGTGCCAGCAGAATAGGGGGGAATGAGCAGTTCTTC. Amino acid sequence: CASRIGGNEQFF.

This chain joins TRBV19 and TRBJ2-7; TRBD1 matches at 9 bases. Trimming cost V 5 bases and J 6 bases; bases outside gene matches: 8. Germline CDR1 LNHDA, CDR2 SQIVND (reference sequence). CDR3 length: 14 amino acids. CDR3 region: CASSSGTGTLEQYF. The DNA for the CDR3 is TGTGCCAGTAGTTCCGGGACAGGGACCCTCGAGCAGTACTTC. The full variable domain, in which reference TRBV19 and TRBJ2-7 provide the parts outside the CDR3, is DGGITQSPKYLFRKEGQNVTLSCEQNLNHDAMYWYRQDPGQGLRLIYYSQIVNDFQKGDIAEGYSVSREKKESFPLTVTSAQKNPTAFYLCASSSGTGTLEQYFGPGTRLTVT.

V is TRBV7-6 and J is TRBJ2-7, with a tentative D call TRBD2 (5 bases). The V gene lost 5 bases and the J gene lost 3 bases, with 17 bases spanning the gap. The CDR3 loop spans 15 amino acids. CDR1 and CDR2 from the germline V gene are SGHVS and FNYEAQ. The CDR3 region is CASSPGVGNYYEQYF. The DNA of the CDR3 is TGTGCCAGCAGCCCCGGGGTCGGGAACTACTACGAGCAGTACTTC. The variable domain in full, completed from reference TRBV7-6 and TRBJ2-7, reads GAGVSQSPRYKVTKRGQDVALRCDPISGHVSLYWYRQALGQGPEFLTYFNYEAQQDKSGLPNDRFSAERPEGSISTLTIQRTEQRDSAMYRCASSPGVGNYYEQYFGPGTRLTVT.

The gene calls are TRBV5-1 and TRBJ2-1; TRBD1 agrees at 8 bases. Germline V lookup: CDR1 SGHRS, CDR2 YFSETQ. The CDR3 runs 15 residues. V gave up 0 bases and J gave up 5 bases; unmatched junction bases: 4. The CDR3 region is CASSLGTGFDNEQFF. The CDR3 bases are TGCGCCAGCAGCTTGGGGACAGGGTTTGACAATGAGCAGTTCTTC.

The chain carries TRBV7-9 and TRBJ2-3, with TRBD2 matching over 8 bases. V trimming: 5 bases; J trimming: 7 bases; junction bases outside the gene matches: 11. CDR1 SEHNR and CDR2 FQNEAQ come from the germline V gene (reference sequence). The CDR3 has 15 residues. The CDR3 coding sequence is TGTGCCAGCAGCCCGCGGACTAGCAGCGTGAATACGCAGTATTTT. Its protein is CASSPRTSSVNTQYF.

This chain connects TRBV4-3 to TRBJ2-1, with D possibly being TRBD2 (6 bases). The germline V gene has CDR1 LGHNA and CDR2 YSLEER. The CDR3 is 20 amino acids. V was cut by 5 bases and J by 7 bases, with 33 bases left in between. The CDR3 reads CASSYKGAHGRRFGGNEQFF. The CDR3 DNA reads as TGCGCCAGCAGCTATAAAGGGGCTCACGGCAGGAGGTTTGGAGGGAATGAGCAGTTCTTC.

The chain has TRBV6-5 and TRBJ1-4; 8 nucleotides line up with TRBD1. The CDR3 consists of 14 residues. V was clipped by 6 bases and J by 1 base; unmatched bases: 1. Per the germline V gene, CDR1 is MNHEY and CDR2 is SVGAGI. The CDR3: CASRGQGTNEKLFF. As DNA, the CDR3 is TGTGCCAGCAGAGGACAGGGAACTAATGAAAAACTGTTTTTT.

This clone was detected only a few times. The chain is built from TRBV2 and TRBJ1-1; D is ambiguous. Germline-derived CDR1 and CDR2 are SNHLY and FYNNEI. CDR3 length: 11 residues. The germline V and J ends were trimmed by 6 bases and 6 bases, with 8 bases remaining between them. The CDR3 DNA reads as TGTGCCAGCAGGGGTGGCGCTGAAGCTTTCTTT. Amino acid sequence: CASRGGAEAFF.

This chain joins TRBV13 and TRBJ1-2, with 7 bases lining up with TRBD1. The ends lost 4 bases at V and 5 bases at J; junction bases unmatched: 4. CDR3 length: 13 amino acids. Germline lookup yields CDR1 PRHDT and CDR2 FYEKMQ (reference sequence). The CDR3 nucleotides read TGTGCCAGCAGCTCAGACAGGGTATATGGCTACACCTTC. Its translation is CASSSDRVYGYTF.

The V gene is TRBV6-1, the J gene TRBJ1-5; TRBD1 matches at 8 bases. Looked up from germline, CDR1 is MNHNS and CDR2 is SASEGT. The CDR3 is 14 amino acids. V lost 6 bases to trimming and J lost 6 bases; unmatched junction nucleotides: 7. The DNA of the CDR3 is TGTGCCAGCAGAAACAGGGGGTATTCTCAGCCCCAGCATTTT. Amino acids: CASRNRGYSQPQHF.

This chain joins TRBV9 and TRBJ2-6; no clear D gene. Trimming stripped 1 base from V and 5 bases from J, with 7 bases between. This CDR3 spans 14 amino acids. Per germline, CDR1 SGDLS and CDR2 YYNGEE. CDR3 loop: CASSVFSRANVLTF. The CDR3 DNA sequence: TGTGCCAGCAGCGTATTTTCTAGGGCCAACGTCCTGACTTTC.

The rearrangement links TRBV7-9 to TRBJ2-1; D is possibly TRBD2 (6 bases). Per germline, CDR1 SEHNR and CDR2 FQNEAQ (reference sequence). V lost 5 bases and J lost 3, with 17 bases in between. This CDR3 region has 16 residues. CDR3 sequence (DNA): TGTGCCAGCAGCCGAGGTAGGAGCGGGCTCTACAATGAGCAGTTCTTC. Translating gives CASSRGRSGLYNEQFF.